These 17 T cell receptor beta chains originate from one sample sequenced in a study of CXCR3-negative and CXCR3-positive naive CD8 T cells. UMI-labeled 5' RACE TRB cDNA libraries were prepared from the cells. With the 5' RACE reads reprocessed, TCRdb shows one record per CDR3 protein and no DNA. The sample has nearly 45,000 distinct CDR3 sequences; the top ten hold about 15%. Specimen: memory CD8+ T cells from blood. Receptors were obtained from a human donor in good health. Some clones in this sample may be carry-over from other donors' samples.

V is TRBV6-5 and J is TRBJ2-7; TCRdb's D call of TRBD2 is untestable without DNA. The CDR3 extends over 18 amino acids. Germline V gives CDR1 MNHEY, CDR2 SVGAGI. CDR3 amino acids: CASSTLIPGGPSSYEQYF.

CDR3 in amino acids: CASSLTGFTEAFF. The chain is built from TRBV4-3 and TRBJ1-1; TCRdb's D call of TRBD1 is untestable without DNA. Germline CDR1 LGHNA, CDR2 YSLEER. The CDR3 consists of 13 residues.

The chain carries TRBV28 and TRBJ1-1. The CDR3 runs to 14 residues. Per the germline V gene, CDR1 is MDHEN and CDR2 is SYDVKM. The CDR3 sequence: CASSSTTENTEAFF.

V gene TRBV20-1 combines with J gene TRBJ2-7; TCRdb names TRBD1, which stays unverified in the absence of DNA. This CDR3 has 14 residues. Germline V CDR1 and CDR2: DFQATT, SNEGSKA (reference sequence). CDR3 amino acids: CSVRGGQDSYEQYF.

The chain combines TRBV3-1 with TRBJ2-1; the TCRdb D gene call, TRBD1, has no DNA to confirm it. The CDR3 length is 17 residues. CDR1 is LGHDT, CDR2 YNNKEL, per germline (reference sequence). CDR3 protein: CASSPTGGQGVWNEQFF.

J is TRBJ2-1 and V is TRBV11-3; TCRdb calls TRBD1, which cannot be checked without DNA. This CDR3 has 14 amino acids. Germline CDR1 is SGHNT and CDR2 is YENEEA. CDR3 region: CASSVTGTANEQFF.

V is TRBV29-1 and J is TRBJ2-1; the TRBD1 assignment by TCRdb is unverifiable without DNA. Per germline, CDR1 SQVTM and CDR2 ANQGSEA. The CDR3 runs to 14 residues. The CDR3 region is CSVATGTGNNEQFF.

V and J are TRBV6-2 or TRBV6-3 and TRBJ2-1; TCRdb proposes TRBD2, but this gene call is untestable without DNA. Germline V gives CDR1 MNHEY, CDR2 SVGEGT. The length of the CDR3 is 15 residues. This CDR3 reads CASRETSREVNEQFF.

The chain is built from TRBV6-6 and TRBJ2-1; TCRdb calls TRBD2, which cannot be checked without DNA. This CDR3 is 16 amino acids long. Germline V gives CDR1 MNHNY, CDR2 SVGAGI (reference sequence). CDR3 amino acids: CASSYIGGGAFNEQFF.

This chain joins TRBV3-1 and TRBJ2-1; TCRdb reports TRBD2, a call that lacks DNA to check it against. Looked up from germline, CDR1 is LGHDT and CDR2 is YNNKEL (reference sequence). The CDR3 contains 16 residues. This chain's CDR3 is CASSKLSGASYNEQFF.

The chain carries TRBV12-3 or TRBV12-4 and TRBJ2-3. This CDR3 region has 15 residues. The CDR3 is CASSFALRPTDTQYF.

V usage is TRBV28 and J usage is TRBJ2-3; no DNA is available, so the TRBD2 call from TCRdb remains unchecked. Per the germline V gene, CDR1 is MDHEN and CDR2 is SYDVKM. The CDR3 is 15 amino acids. The CDR3 protein is CASSSSGGATDTQYF.

The chain uses TRBV28 and TRBJ2-1; TCRdb indicates TRBD2, and absent DNA this call remains unverified. This CDR3 is built from 15 residues. Germline V CDR1 and CDR2: MDHEN, SYDVKM. The CDR3 region is CASGTGLGSYNEQFF. Variable domain in full (rest from reference TRBV28 and TRBJ2-1): DVKVTQSSRYLVKRTGEKVFLECVQDMDHENMFWYRQDPGLGLRLIYFSYDVKMKEKGDIPEGYSVSREKKERFSLILESASTNQTSMYLCASGTGLGSYNEQFFGPGTRLTVL.

The gene calls are TRBV25-1 and TRBJ1-1; absent DNA, TCRdb's TRBD1 call cannot be checked. CDR1 and CDR2 from the germline V gene are MGHDK and SYGVNS. The CDR3 is 13 amino acids. This chain's CDR3 is CASSEGAGTEAFF.

The gene calls are TRBV13 and TRBJ1-5; absent DNA, TCRdb's TRBD1 call cannot be checked. Germline lookup yields CDR1 PRHDT and CDR2 FYEKMQ (reference sequence). This CDR3 is 17 amino acids long. The CDR3 sequence: CASSLGSGARSNQPQHF.

This sequence joins TRBV2 and TRBJ2-1; no DNA is available, so the TRBD1 call from TCRdb remains unchecked. Germline lookup yields CDR1 SNHLY and CDR2 FYNNEI. The CDR3 sequence is 13 residues long. The CDR3 loop is CASSEGTYNEQFF.

V is TRBV29-1 and J is TRBJ1-1; the D call from TCRdb, TRBD1, cannot be confirmed without DNA. This CDR3 spans 11 amino acids. CDR1 and CDR2 (germline): SQVTM, ANQGSEA. The CDR3 region is CSVEKQGEAFF.